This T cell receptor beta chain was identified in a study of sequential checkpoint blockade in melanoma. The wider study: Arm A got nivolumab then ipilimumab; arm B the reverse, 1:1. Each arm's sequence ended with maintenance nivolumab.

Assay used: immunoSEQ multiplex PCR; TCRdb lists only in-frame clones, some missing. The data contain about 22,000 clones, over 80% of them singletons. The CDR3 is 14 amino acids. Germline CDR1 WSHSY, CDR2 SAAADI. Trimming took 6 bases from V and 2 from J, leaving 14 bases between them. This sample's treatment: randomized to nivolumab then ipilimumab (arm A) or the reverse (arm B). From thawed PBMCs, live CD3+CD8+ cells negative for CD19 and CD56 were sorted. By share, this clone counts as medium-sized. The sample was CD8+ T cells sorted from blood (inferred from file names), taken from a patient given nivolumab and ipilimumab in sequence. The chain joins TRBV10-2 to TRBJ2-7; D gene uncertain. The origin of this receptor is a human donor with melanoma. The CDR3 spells CASSPTVDPYEQYF. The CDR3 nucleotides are TGCGCCAGCAGCCCTACAGTAGACCCCTACGAGCAGTACTTC.